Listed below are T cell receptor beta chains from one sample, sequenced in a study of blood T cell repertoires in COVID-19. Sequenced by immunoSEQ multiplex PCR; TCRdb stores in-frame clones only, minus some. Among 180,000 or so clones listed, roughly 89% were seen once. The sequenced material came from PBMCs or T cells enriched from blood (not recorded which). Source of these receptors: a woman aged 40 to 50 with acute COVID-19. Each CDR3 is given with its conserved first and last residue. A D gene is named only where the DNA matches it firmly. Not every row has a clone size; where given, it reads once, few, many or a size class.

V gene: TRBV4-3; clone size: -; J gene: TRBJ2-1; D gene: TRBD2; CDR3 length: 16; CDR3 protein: CASSQDRSGSNNEQFF; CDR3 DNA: TGCGCCAGCAGCCAAGATCGAAGCGGGAGCAACAATGAGCAGTTCTTC
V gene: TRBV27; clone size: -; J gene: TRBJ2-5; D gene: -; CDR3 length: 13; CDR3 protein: CASSYTGGETQYF; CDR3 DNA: TGTGCCAGCAGCTACACCGGAGGGGAGACCCAGTACTTC
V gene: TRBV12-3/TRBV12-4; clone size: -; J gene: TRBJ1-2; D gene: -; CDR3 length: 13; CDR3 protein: CASSPQGNYGYTF; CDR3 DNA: TGTGCCAGCAGTCCCCAGGGTAACTATGGCTACACCTTC
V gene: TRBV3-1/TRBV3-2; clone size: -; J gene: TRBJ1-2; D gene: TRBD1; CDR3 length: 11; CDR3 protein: CASRQGLGYTF; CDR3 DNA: TGTGCCAGCAGACAGGGGCTGGGCTACACCTTC
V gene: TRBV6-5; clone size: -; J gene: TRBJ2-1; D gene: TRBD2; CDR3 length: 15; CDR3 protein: CASSSGLAAGNEQFF; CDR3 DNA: TGTGCCAGCAGTTCCGGACTAGCGGCGGGGAATGAGCAGTTCTTC
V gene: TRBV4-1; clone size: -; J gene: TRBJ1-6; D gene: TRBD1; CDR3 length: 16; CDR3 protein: CASSQLPGQNNSPLHF; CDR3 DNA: TGCGCCAGCAGCCAACTGCCGGGACAGAATAATTCACCCCTCCACTTT
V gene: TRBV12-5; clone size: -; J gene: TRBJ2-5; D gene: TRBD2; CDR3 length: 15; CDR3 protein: CASGLVTGGMRTQYF; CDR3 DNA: TGTGCTAGTGGTTTGGTAACGGGGGGAATGAGGACCCAGTACTTC
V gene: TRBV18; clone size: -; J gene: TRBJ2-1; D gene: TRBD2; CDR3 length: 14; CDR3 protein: CASSRSGGLDEQFF; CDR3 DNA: TGTGCCAGCTCACGTAGCGGGGGCCTGGATGAGCAGTTCTTC
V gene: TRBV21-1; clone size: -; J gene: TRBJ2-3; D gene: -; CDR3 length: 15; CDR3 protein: CASSKAVRRTDTQYF; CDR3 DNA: TGTGCCAGCAGCAAAGCGGTCAGGAGGACAGATACGCAGTATTTT
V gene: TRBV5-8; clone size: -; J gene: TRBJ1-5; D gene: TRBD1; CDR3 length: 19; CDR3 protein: CASSSTGTGGYWGNQPQHF; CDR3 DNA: TGTGCCAGCAGCTCAACCGGGACAGGGGGCTATTGGGGCAATCAGCCCCAGCATTTT
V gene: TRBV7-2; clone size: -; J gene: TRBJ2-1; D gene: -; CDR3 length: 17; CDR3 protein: CASSLAYYTSSYNEQFF; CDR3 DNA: TGTGCCAGCAGCTTAGCCTACTATACCAGCTCCTACAATGAGCAGTTCTTC
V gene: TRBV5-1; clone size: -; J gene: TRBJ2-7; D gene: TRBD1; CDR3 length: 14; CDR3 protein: CASSGVQGTGEQYF; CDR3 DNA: TGCGCCAGCAGCGGGGTACAGGGGACGGGCGAGCAGTACTTC
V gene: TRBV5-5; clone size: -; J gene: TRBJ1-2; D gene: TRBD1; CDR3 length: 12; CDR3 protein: CASSFQGGGYTF; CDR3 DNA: TGTGCCAGCAGCTTTCAGGGGGGTGGCTACACCTTC
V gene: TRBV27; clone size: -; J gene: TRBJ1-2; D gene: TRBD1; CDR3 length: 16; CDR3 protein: CASSPIGTGPPYGYTF; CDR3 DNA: TGTGCCAGCAGTCCCATTGGGACAGGGCCCCCCTATGGCTACACCTTC
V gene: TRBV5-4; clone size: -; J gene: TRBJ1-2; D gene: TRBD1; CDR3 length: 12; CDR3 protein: CATSGQGFGYTF; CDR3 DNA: TGTGCCACCTCGGGACAGGGGTTTGGCTACACCTTC
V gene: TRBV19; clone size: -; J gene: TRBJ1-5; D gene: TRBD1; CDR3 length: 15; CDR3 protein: CASSETDRALGAQHF; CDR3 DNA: TGTGCCAGTAGTGAGACGGACAGGGCCCTGGGGGCCCAGCATTTT
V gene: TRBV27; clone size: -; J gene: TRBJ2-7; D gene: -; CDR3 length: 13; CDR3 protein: CASSLRVYYEQYF; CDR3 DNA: TGTGCCAGCAGTTTACGGGTCTACTACGAGCAGTACTTC
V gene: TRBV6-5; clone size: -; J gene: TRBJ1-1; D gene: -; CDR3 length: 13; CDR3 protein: CASRPQGITEAFF; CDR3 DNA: TGTGCCAGCAGACCCCAGGGAATCACTGAAGCTTTCTTT
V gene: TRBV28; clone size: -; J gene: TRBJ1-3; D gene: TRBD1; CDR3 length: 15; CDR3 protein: CASKEGQGGGNTIYF; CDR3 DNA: TGTGCCAGCAAGGAAGGACAGGGGGGTGGAAACACCATATATTTT
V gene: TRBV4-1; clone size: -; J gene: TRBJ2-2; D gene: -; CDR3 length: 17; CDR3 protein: CASSPSPPRANTGELFF; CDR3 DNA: TGCGCCAGCAGCCCATCCCCACCCAGGGCGAACACCGGGGAGCTGTTTTTT
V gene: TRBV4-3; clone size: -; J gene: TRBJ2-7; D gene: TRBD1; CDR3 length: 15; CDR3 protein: CASSHGQGRSYEQYF; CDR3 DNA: TGCGCCAGCAGCCATGGACAGGGTCGCTCCTACGAGCAGTACTTC
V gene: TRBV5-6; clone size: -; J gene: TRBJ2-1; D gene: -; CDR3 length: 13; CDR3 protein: CASSFTRYNEQFF; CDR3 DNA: TGTGCCAGCAGCTTTACACGTTACAATGAGCAGTTCTTC
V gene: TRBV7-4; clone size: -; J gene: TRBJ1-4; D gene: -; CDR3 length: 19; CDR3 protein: CASSSVFFRGAPTNEKLFF; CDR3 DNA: TGTGCCAGCAGCTCTGTATTTTTTCGGGGGGCGCCAACTAATGAAAAACTGTTTTTT
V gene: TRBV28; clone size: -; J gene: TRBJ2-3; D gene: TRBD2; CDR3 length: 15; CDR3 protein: CASSWTSPSTDTQYF; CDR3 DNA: TGTGCCAGCAGTTGGACTAGTCCTTCGACAGATACGCAGTATTTT
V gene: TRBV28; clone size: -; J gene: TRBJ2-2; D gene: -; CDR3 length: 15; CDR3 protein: CASSLREGGAGELFF; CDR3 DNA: TGTGCCAGCAGTTTACGAGAGGGAGGCGCCGGGGAGCTGTTTTTT
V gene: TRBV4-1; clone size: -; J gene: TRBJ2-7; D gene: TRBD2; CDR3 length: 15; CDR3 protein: CASTRGPGGTYEQYF; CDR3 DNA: TGCGCCAGCACCCGAGGTCCGGGAGGAACGTACGAGCAGTACTTC
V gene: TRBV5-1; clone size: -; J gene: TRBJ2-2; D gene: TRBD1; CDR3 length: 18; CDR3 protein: CASSLAGTDRLMDGELFF; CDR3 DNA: TGCGCCAGCAGCTTGGCAGGGACAGATAGGCTAATGGACGGGGAGCTGTTTTTT
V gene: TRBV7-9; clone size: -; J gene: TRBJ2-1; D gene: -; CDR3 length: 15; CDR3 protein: CASSPPGNSYNEQFF; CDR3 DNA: TGTGCCAGCAGCCCCCCGGGGAACTCCTACAATGAGCAGTTCTTC
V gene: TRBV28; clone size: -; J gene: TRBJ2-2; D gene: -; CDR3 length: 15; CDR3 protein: CASSLNSVNTGELFF; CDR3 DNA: TGTGCCAGCAGTTTAAACAGTGTGAACACCGGGGAGCTGTTTTTT
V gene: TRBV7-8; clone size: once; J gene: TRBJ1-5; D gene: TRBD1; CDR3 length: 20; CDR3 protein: CASSLAPGQVSIHLNQPQHF; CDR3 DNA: TGTGCCAGCAGCTTAGCTCCAGGACAGGTCTCTATACATCTCAATCAGCCCCAGCATTTT
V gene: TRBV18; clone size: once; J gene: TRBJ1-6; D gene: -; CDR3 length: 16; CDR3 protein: CASSPPLGLSNSPLHF; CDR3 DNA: TGTGCCAGCTCACCACCGCTGGGGCTGAGTAATTCACCCCTCCACTTT
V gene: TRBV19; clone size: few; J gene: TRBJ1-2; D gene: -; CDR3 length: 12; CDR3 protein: CASREGPNGYTF; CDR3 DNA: TGTGCCAGTAGGGAGGGGCCTAACGGCTACACCTTC
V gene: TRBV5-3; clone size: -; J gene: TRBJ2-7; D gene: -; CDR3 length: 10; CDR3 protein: CARRCNEQYF; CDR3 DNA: TGTGCCAGAAGATGTAACGAGCAGTACTTC
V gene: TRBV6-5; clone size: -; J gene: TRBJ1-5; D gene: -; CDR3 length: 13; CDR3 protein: CASRRDSDQPQHF; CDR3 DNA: TGTGCCAGCAGACGAGACAGCGATCAGCCCCAGCATTTT
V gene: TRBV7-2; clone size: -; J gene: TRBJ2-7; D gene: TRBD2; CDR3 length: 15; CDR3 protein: CASSLPQSGGYEQYF; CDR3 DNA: TGTGCCAGCAGCTTGCCCCAGAGCGGGGGCTACGAGCAGTACTTC
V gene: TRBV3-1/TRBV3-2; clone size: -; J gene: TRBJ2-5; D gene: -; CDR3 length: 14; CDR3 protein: CASSQGLSQETQYF; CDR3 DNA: TGTGCCAGCAGCCAAGGACTGTCCCAAGAGACCCAGTACTTC
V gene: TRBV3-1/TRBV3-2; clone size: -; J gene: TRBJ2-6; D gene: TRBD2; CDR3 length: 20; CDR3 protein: CASSTWGLAGGPSGANVLTF; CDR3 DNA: TGTGCCAGCAGCACCTGGGGACTAGCGGGAGGCCCCTCTGGGGCCAACGTCCTGACTTTC
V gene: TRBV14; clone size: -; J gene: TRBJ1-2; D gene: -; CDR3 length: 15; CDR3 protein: CASSPLNAGERGYTF; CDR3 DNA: TGTGCCAGCAGCCCCCTCAATGCAGGGGAGCGCGGCTACACCTTC
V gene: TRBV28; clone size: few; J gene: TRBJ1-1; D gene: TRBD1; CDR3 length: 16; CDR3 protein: CASSLGQGRPNTEAFF; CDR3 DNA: TGTGCCAGCAGTTTGGGACAGGGGCGACCGAACACTGAAGCTTTCTTT
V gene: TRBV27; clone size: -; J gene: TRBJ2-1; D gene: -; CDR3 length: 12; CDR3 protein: CASTTLSDEQFF; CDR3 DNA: TGTGCCAGCACCACGTTAAGCGATGAGCAGTTCTTC
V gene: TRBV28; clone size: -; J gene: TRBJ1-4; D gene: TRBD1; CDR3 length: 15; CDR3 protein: CASTRRQGLGEKLFF; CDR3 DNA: TGTGCCAGCACCAGAAGACAGGGTTTGGGGGAAAAACTGTTTTTT
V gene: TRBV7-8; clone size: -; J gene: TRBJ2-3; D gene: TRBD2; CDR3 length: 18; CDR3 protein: CASSFTKFGGRDTDTQYF; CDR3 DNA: TGTGCCAGCAGCTTCACTAAGTTCGGCGGGAGAGACACAGATACGCAGTATTTT
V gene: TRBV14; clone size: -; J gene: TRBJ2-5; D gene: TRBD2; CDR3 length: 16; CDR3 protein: CASSRDLLAGGETQYF; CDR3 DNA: TGTGCCAGCAGCCGGGACCTCCTAGCGGGAGGAGAGACCCAGTACTTC
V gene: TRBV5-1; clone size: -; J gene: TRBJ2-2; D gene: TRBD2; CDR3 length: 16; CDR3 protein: CASRRTSGSGTGELFF; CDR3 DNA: TGCGCCAGCAGACGGACTAGCGGGAGTGGAACCGGGGAGCTGTTTTTT
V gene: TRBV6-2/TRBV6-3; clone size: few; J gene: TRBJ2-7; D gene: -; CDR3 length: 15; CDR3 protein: CASSYSARGTYEQYF; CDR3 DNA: TGTGCCAGCAGTTACTCCGCCAGGGGAACCTACGAGCAGTACTTC
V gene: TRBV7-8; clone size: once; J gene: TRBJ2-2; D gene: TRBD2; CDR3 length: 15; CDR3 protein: CASSKGAGMTGELFF; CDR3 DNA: TGTGCCAGCAGCAAAGGAGCGGGGATGACCGGGGAGCTGTTTTTT
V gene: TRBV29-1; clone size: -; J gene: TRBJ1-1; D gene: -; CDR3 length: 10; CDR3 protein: CSALDFEAFF; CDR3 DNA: TGCAGCGCTCTGGACTTTGAAGCTTTCTTT
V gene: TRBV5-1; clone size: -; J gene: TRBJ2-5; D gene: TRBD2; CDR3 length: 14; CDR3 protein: CASSLPGGQETQYF; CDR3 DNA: TGCGCCAGCAGCTTGCCGGGAGGGCAAGAGACCCAGTACTTC
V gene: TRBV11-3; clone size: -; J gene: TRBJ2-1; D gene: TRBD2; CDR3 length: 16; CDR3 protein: CASSRFGGRANNEQFF; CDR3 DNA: TGTGCCAGCTCAAGATTCGGCGGGAGGGCCAACAATGAGCAGTTCTTC
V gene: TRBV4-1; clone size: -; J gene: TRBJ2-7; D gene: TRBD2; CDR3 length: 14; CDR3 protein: CASRVELAAYEQYF; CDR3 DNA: TGCGCCAGCAGAGTAGAGCTAGCGGCCTACGAGCAGTACTTC
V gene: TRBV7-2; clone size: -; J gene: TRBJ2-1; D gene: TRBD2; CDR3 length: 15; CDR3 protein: CASSLTSGFRNEQFF; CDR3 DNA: TGTGCCAGCAGCTTGACTAGCGGATTTAGGAATGAGCAGTTCTTC
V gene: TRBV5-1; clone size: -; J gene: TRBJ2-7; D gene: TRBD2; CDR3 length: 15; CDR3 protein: CASSLELAGPYEQYF; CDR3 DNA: TGCGCCAGCAGCTTGGAGCTAGCGGGACCCTACGAGCAGTACTTC
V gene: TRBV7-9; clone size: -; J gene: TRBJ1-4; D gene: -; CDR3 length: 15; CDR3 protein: CASSEDSLTNEKLFF; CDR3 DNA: TGTGCCAGCAGTGAGGACAGTTTAACTAATGAAAAACTGTTTTTT
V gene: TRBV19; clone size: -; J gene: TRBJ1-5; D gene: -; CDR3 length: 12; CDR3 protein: CASSIWTGPQHF; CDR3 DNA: TGTGCCAGTAGTATATGGACTGGGCCCCAGCATTTT